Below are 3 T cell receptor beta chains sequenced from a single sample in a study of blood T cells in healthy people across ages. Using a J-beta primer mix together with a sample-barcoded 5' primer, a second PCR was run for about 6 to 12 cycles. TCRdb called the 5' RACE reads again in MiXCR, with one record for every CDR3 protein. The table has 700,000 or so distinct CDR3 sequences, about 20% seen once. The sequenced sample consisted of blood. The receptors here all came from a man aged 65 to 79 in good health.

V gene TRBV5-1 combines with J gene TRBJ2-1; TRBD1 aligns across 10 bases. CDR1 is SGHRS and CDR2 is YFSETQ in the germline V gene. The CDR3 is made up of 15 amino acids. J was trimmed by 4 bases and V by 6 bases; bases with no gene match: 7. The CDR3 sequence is CASKGGQGDYNEQFF. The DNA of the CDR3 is TGCGCCAGCAAGGGTGGACAGGGGGATTACAATGAGCAGTTCTTC.

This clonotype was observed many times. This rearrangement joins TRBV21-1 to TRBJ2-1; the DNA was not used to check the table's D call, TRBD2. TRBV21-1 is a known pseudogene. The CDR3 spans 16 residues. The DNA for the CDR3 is TGTGCCAGCTTCCTCTTGACTAGCGGGATTTGCAATGAGCAGTTCTTC. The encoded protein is CASFLLTSGICNEQFF.

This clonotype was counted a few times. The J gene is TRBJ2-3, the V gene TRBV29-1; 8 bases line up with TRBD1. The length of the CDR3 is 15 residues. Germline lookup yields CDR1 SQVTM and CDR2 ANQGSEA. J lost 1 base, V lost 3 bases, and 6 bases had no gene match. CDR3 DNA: TGCAGCGTTGATCGGACAGGGATGGGCACAGATACGCAGTATTTT. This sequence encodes CSVDRTGMGTDTQYF.